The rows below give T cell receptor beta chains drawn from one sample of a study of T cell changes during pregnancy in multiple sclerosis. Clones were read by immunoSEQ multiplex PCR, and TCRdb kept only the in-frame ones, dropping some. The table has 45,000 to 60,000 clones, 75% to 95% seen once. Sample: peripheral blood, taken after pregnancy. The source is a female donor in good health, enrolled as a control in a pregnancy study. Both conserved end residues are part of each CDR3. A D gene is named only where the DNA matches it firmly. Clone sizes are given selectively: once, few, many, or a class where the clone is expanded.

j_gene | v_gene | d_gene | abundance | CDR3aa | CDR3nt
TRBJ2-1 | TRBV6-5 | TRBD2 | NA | CASSTGTSVHNEQFF | TGTGCCAGCAGTACCGGGACTAGCGTCCACAATGAGCAGTTCTTC
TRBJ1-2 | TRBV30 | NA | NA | CAWSVVMAGRGYTF | TGTGCCTGGAGTGTAGTAATGGCAGGTCGGGGCTACACCTTC
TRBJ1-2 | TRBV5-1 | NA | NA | CASSLVVQGRGYTF | TGCGCCAGCAGCTTGGTGGTACAGGGCCGGGGCTACACCTTC
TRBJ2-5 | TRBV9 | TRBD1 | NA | CASSARGRGETQYF | TGTGCCAGCAGCGCCAGGGGGCGCGGGGAGACCCAGTACTTC
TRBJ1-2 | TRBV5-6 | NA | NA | CASSEAGTPHGYTF | TGTGCCAGCAGCGAAGCCGGGACACCTCATGGCTACACCTTC
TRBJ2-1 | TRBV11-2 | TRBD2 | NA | CASSGGTSGGTNEQFF | TGTGCCAGCAGCGGCGGGACTAGCGGGGGGACCAATGAGCAGTTCTTC
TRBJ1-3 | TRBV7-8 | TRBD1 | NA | CASSLATGTAKFSGNTIYF | TGTGCCAGCAGCTTAGCTACCGGGACAGCAAAATTCTCTGGAAACACCATATATTTT
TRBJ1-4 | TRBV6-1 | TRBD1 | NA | CASSDLPWTGLNEKLFF | TGTGCCAGCAGTGATCTGCCGTGGACAGGGTTAAATGAAAAACTGTTTTTT
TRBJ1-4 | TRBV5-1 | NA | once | CASSATEGGEKLFF | TGCGCCAGCAGCGCCACAGAGGGTGGTGAAAAACTGTTTTTT
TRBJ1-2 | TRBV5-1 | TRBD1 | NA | CASSLRTGWGYGYTF | TGCGCCAGCAGCTTAAGGACAGGTTGGGGCTATGGCTACACCTTC
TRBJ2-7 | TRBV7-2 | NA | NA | CASSRGGSGYEQYF | TGTGCCAGCAGCCGCGGCGGAAGCGGCTACGAGCAGTACTTC
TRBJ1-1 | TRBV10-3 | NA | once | CAISESEENTEAFF | TGTGCCATCAGTGAGTCGGAGGAGAACACTGAAGCTTTCTTT
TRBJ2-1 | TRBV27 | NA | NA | CASSLPLGLFNEQFF | TGTGCCAGCAGTTTACCCCTGGGCCTTTTCAATGAGCAGTTCTTC
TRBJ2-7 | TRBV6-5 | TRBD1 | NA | CASSGQGTHFGQYF | TGTGCCAGCAGCGGACAGGGGACGCACTTTGGGCAGTACTTC
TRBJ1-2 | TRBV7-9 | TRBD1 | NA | CASSPIRQGTNYGYTF | TGTGCCAGCAGCCCCATCAGACAGGGGACTAACTATGGCTACACCTTC
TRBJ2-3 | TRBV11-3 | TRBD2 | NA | CASSRRTSGAGDTQYF | TGTGCCAGCAGCCGACGTACTAGCGGGGCGGGGGATACGCAGTATTTT
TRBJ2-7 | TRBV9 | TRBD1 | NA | CASSVAGRGQDDYEQYF | TGTGCCAGCAGCGTAGCGGGTAGAGGACAGGACGATTACGAGCAGTACTTC
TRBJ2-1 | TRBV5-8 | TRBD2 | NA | CASSSGLVDPYNEQFF | TGTGCCAGCAGCTCCGGACTAGTTGATCCCTACAATGAGCAGTTCTTC
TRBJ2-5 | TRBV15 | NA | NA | CATSRDQAAETQYF | TGTGCCACCAGCAGAGACCAAGCGGCGGAGACCCAGTACTTC
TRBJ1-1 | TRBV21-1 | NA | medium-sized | CASSTRTGKAAEAFF | TGTGCCAGCAGCACCCGGACAGGGAAGGCCGCTGAAGCTTTCTTT
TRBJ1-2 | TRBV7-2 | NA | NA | CASSFYEGNYGYTF | TGTGCCAGCAGCTTCTATGAGGGAAACTATGGCTACACCTTC
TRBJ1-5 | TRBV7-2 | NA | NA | CASSWRGGLGSNQPQHF | TGTGCCAGCAGCTGGAGGGGGGGGCTTGGTAGCAATCAGCCCCAGCATTTT
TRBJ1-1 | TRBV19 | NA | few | CASSIGSTEAFF | TGTGCCAGTAGTATAGGGAGCACTGAAGCTTTCTTT
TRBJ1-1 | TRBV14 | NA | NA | CASSQDWRRLLNTEAFF | TGTGCCAGCAGCCAAGATTGGCGGAGGCTATTGAACACTGAAGCTTTCTTT
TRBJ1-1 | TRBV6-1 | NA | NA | CATLRTFEAFF | TGTGCCACGTTACGCACATTTGAAGCTTTCTTT